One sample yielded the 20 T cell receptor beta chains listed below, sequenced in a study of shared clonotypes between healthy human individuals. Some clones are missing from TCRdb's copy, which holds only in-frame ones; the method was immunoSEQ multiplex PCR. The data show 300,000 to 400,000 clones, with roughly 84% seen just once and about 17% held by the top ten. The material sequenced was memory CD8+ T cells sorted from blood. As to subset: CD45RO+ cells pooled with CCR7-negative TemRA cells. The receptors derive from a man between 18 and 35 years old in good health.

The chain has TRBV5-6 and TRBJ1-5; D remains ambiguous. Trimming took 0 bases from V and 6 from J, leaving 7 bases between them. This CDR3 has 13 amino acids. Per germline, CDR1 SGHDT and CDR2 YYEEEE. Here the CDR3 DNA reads TGTGCCAGCAGCTTGGGGACGGGTCAGCCCCAGCATTTT. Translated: CASSLGTGQPQHF.

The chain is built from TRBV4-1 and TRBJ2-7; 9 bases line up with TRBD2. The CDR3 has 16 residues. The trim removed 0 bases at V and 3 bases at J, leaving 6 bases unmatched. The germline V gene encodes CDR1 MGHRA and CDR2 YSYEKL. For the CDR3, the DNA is TGCGCCAGCAGCCAAGAAATGGTAGCGGGAGACTACGAGCAGTACTTC. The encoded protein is CASSQEMVAGDYEQYF.

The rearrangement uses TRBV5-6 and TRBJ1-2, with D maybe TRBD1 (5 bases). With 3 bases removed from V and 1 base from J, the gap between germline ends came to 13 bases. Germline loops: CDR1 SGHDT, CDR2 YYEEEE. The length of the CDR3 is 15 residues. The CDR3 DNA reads TGTGCCAGCAGCTACTGGGGGGATCTTAACTATGGCTACACCTTC. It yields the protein CASSYWGDLNYGYTF.

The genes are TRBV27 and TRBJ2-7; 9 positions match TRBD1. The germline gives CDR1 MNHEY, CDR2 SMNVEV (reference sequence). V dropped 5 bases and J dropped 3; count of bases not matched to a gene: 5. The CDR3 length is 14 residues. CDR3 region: CASSVGTGSYEQYF. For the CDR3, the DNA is TGTGCCAGCAGTGTCGGGACAGGGAGCTACGAGCAGTACTTC.

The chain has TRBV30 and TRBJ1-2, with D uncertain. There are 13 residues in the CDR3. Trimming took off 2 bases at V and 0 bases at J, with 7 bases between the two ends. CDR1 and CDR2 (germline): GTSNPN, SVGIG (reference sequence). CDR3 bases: TGTGCCTGGAGTCATCTCCCTAACTATGGCTACACCTTC. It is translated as CAWSHLPNYGYTF.

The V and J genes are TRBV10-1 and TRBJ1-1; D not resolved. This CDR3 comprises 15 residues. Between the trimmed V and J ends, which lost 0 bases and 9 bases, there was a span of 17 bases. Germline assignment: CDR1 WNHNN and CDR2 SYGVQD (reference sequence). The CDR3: CASSESPGRVDQAFF. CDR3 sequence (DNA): TGCGCCAGCAGTGAGTCCCCGGGGAGGGTGGATCAAGCTTTCTTT.

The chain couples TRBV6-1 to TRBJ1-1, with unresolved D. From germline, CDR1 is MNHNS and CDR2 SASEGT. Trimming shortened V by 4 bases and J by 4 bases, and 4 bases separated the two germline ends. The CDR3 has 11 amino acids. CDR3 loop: CASSAGTEAFF. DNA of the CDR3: TGTGCCAGCAGTGCGGGCACTGAAGCTTTCTTT.

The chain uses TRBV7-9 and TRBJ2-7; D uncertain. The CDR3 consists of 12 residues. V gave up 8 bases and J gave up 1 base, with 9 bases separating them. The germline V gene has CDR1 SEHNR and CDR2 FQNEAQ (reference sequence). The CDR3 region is CASGVLSYEQYF. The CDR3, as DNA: TGTGCCAGCGGGGTGCTTTCCTACGAGCAGTACTTC.

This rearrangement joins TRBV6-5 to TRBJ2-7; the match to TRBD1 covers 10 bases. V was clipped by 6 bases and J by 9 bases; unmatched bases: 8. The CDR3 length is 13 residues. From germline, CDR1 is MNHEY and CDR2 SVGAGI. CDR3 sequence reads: CASSYDRGQVQYF. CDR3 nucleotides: TGTGCCAGCAGCTATGACAGGGGGCAGGTGCAGTACTTC.

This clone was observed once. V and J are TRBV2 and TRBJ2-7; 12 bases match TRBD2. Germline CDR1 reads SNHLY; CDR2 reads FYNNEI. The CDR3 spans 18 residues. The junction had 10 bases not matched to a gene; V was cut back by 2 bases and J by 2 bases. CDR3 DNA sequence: TGTGCCAGCAGTGAATCGCTAGCGGGGGGGAAATATACCTACGAGCAGTACTTC. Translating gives CASSESLAGGKYTYEQYF. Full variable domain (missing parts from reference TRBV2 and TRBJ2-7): EPEVTQTPSHQVTQMGQEVILRCVPISNHLYFYWYRQILGQKVEFLVSFYNNEISEKSEIFDDQFSVERPDGSNFTLKIRSTKLEDSAMYFCASSESLAGGKYTYEQYFGPGTRLTVT.

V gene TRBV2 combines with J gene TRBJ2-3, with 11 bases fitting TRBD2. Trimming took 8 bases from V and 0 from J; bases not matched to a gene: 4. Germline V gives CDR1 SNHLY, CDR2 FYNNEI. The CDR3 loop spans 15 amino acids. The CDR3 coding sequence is TGTGCCAGCTCAAGACTAGCGGGAAGCACAGATACGCAGTATTTT. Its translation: CASSRLAGSTDTQYF.

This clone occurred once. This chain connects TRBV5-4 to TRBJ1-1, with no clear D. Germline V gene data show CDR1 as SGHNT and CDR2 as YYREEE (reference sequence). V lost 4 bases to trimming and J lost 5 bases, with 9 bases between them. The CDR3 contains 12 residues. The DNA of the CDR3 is TGTGCCAGCAGCCCCGTTGGTACTGAAGCTTTCTTT. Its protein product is CASSPVGTEAFF.

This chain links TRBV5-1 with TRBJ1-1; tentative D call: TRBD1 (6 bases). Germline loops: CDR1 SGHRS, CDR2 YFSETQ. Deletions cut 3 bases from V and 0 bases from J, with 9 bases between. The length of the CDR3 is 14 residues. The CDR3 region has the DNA TGCGCCAGCAGCTACCGGGACATGAACACTGAAGCTTTCTTT. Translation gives CASSYRDMNTEAFF.

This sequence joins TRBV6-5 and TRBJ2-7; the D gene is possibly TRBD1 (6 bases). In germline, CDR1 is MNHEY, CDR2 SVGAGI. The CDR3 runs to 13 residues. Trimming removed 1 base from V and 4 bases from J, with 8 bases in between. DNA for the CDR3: TGTGCCAGCAGTTACTTTACAGGGTACGAGCAGTACTTC. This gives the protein CASSYFTGYEQYF.

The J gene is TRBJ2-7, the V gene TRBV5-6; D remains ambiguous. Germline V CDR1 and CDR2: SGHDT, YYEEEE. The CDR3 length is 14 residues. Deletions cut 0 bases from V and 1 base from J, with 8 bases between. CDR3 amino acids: CASSLAPVSYEQYF. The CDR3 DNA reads TGTGCCAGCAGCTTGGCCCCGGTATCCTACGAGCAGTACTTC.

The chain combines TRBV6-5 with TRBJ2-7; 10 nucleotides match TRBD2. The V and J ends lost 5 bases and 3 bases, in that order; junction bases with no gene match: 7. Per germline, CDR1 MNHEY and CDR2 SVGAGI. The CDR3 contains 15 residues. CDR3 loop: CASSLGTSDSYEQYF. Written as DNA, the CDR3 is TGTGCCAGCAGTCTCGGGACTAGCGATAGCTACGAGCAGTACTTC.

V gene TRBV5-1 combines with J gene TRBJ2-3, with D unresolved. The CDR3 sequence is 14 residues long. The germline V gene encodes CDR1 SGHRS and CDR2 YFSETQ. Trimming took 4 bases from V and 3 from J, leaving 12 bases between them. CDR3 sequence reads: CASSGYYGTDTQYF. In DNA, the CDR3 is TGCGCCAGCAGCGGCTATTACGGGACAGATACGCAGTATTTT.

The CDR3 DNA reads as TGTGCCTGGAGTGTAAATTTGGAGCCCCAGCATTTT. Translating gives CAWSVNLEPQHF. The chain uses TRBV30 and TRBJ1-5; D remains unclear. There are 12 residues in the CDR3. Trimming pared 0 bases from V and 8 bases from J, leaving 8 bases between. Germline V CDR1 and CDR2: GTSNPN, SVGIG (reference sequence).

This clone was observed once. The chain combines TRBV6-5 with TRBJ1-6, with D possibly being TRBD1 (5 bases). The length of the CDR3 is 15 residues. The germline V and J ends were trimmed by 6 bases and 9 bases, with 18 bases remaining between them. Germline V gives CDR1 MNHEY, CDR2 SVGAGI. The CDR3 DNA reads TGTGCCAGCAGCATCGGGCAGGGTTACCGTTCACCCCTCCACTTT. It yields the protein CASSIGQGYRSPLHF.

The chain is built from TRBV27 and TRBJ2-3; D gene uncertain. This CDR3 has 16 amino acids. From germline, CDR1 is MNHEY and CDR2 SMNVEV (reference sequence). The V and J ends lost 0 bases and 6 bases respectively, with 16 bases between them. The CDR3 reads CASSLSISDPRDTQYF. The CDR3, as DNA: TGTGCCAGCAGTTTATCGATAAGCGACCCGAGGGATACGCAGTATTTT.